The rows below give T cell receptor beta chains drawn from one sample of a study of Ad26.COV2.S vaccination and SARS-CoV-2 variants. The assay was immunoSEQ multiplex PCR, and TCRdb's table has in-frame clones only and misses some. The repertoire holds about 350,000 clones, with less than 90% as singletons. This sample comprised peripheral blood, obtained in a trial of Ad26.COV2.S vaccine versus placebo. These receptors all come from a person between 18 and 65 years old who received the Ad26.COV2.S COVID-19 vaccine or a placebo. The CDR3 runs from the conserved cysteine through the conserved F or W. Each record gives: J gene, V gene, D gene, clone size, CDR3 DNA, CDR3 protein. D genes are given only for firm matches. Where a row states a size, it is once, few, many or the class of an expanded clone; other rows omit it.

j_gene: TRBJ2-3; v_gene: TRBV30; d_gene: NA; abundance: NA; CDR3nt: TGTGCCTGGAGCCAGGGGATGGATACGCAGTATTTT; CDR3aa: CAWSQGMDTQYF
j_gene: TRBJ2-5; v_gene: TRBV19; d_gene: NA; abundance: once; CDR3nt: TGTGCCAGTAGTCCCCGACAGACCCAAGAGACCCAGTACTTC; CDR3aa: CASSPRQTQETQYF
j_gene: TRBJ1-5; v_gene: TRBV15; d_gene: NA; abundance: NA; CDR3nt: TGTGCCACCAGCAGAGATGGGTGGGGTAGCCGAACCCGACTTTATAGCAATCAGCCCCAGCATTTT; CDR3aa: CATSRDGWGSRTRLYSNQPQHF
j_gene: TRBJ1-2; v_gene: TRBV18; d_gene: TRBD1; abundance: NA; CDR3nt: TGTGCCAGCTCACCCCCAAGGGGGCCCGACCGGTATGGCTACACCTTC; CDR3aa: CASSPPRGPDRYGYTF
j_gene: TRBJ2-7; v_gene: TRBV30; d_gene: TRBD2; abundance: NA; CDR3nt: TGTGCCTGGGATAAGGCTAGCGGGGGGATTAACCACTACGAGCAGTACTTC; CDR3aa: CAWDKASGGINHYEQYF
j_gene: TRBJ1-5; v_gene: TRBV7-8; d_gene: NA; abundance: NA; CDR3nt: TGTGCCAGCAGCCCGGGCCTTCAGCCCCAGCATTTT; CDR3aa: CASSPGLQPQHF
j_gene: TRBJ1-3; v_gene: TRBV5-1; d_gene: NA; abundance: few; CDR3nt: TGCGCCAGCAGCTTGGGGGGGGCCCAAGCTGGAAACACCATATATTTT; CDR3aa: CASSLGGAQAGNTIYF
j_gene: TRBJ2-1; v_gene: TRBV7-2; d_gene: TRBD1; abundance: NA; CDR3nt: TGTGCCAGCACCCACGACAGGGGGCAGGGCAATGAGCAGTTCTTC; CDR3aa: CASTHDRGQGNEQFF
j_gene: TRBJ1-2; v_gene: TRBV11-2; d_gene: NA; abundance: few; CDR3nt: TGTGCCAGCAGCCCCACTGGGACACTAACCGTTAGGGATGGCTACACCTTC; CDR3aa: CASSPTGTLTVRDGYTF
j_gene: TRBJ2-1; v_gene: TRBV9; d_gene: NA; abundance: NA; CDR3nt: TGTGCCAGCAGCGAGGGGGAGAATGAGCAGTTCTTC; CDR3aa: CASSEGENEQFF
j_gene: TRBJ1-2; v_gene: TRBV4-1; d_gene: NA; abundance: once; CDR3nt: TGCGCCAGCAGCCAAGAAGGGGGGGGCTCTGACTATGGCTACACCTTC; CDR3aa: CASSQEGGGSDYGYTF
j_gene: TRBJ1-5; v_gene: TRBV5-6; d_gene: NA; abundance: NA; CDR3nt: TGTGCCAGCAGCTTGAGGGGGGTACAGCCCCAGCATTTT; CDR3aa: CASSLRGVQPQHF
j_gene: TRBJ1-5; v_gene: TRBV30; d_gene: NA; abundance: NA; CDR3nt: TGTGCCTGGAGTGTACGTGGGGTACGGAATCAGCCCCAGCATTTT; CDR3aa: CAWSVRGVRNQPQHF
j_gene: TRBJ2-7; v_gene: TRBV7-8; d_gene: NA; abundance: NA; CDR3nt: TGTGCCAGCAGCACTATTCGGGGAAGCGAGCAGTACTTC; CDR3aa: CASSTIRGSEQYF
j_gene: TRBJ2-3; v_gene: TRBV19; d_gene: NA; abundance: NA; CDR3nt: TGTGCCAGTAGTATAGATGAGAGGGCGGGTCCAGATACGCAGTATTTT; CDR3aa: CASSIDERAGPDTQYF
j_gene: TRBJ2-2; v_gene: TRBV10-3; d_gene: TRBD1; abundance: NA; CDR3nt: TGTGCCGCCAAAGGGACAGACAACACCGGGGAGCTGTTTTTT; CDR3aa: CAAKGTDNTGELFF
j_gene: TRBJ2-5; v_gene: TRBV11-1; d_gene: NA; abundance: once; CDR3nt: TGTGCCAGCAGCCCCCGAACCTACCAAGAGACCCAGTACTTC; CDR3aa: CASSPRTYQETQYF
j_gene: TRBJ1-5; v_gene: TRBV7-2; d_gene: NA; abundance: NA; CDR3nt: TGTGCCAGCAGCTTTGATCCTCCGACAGAAAGCAATCAGCCCCAGCATTTT; CDR3aa: CASSFDPPTESNQPQHF
j_gene: TRBJ2-3; v_gene: TRBV11-2; d_gene: NA; abundance: once; CDR3nt: TGTGCCAGCAGCCCTCAGCGGGCTGCAGATACGCAGTATTTT; CDR3aa: CASSPQRAADTQYF
j_gene: TRBJ1-1; v_gene: TRBV6-2/TRBV6-3; d_gene: NA; abundance: NA; CDR3nt: TGTGCCAGCAGTTATCTACAGACAGGAGGATTCATGAACACTGAAGCTTTCTTT; CDR3aa: CASSYLQTGGFMNTEAFF
j_gene: TRBJ2-7; v_gene: TRBV5-4; d_gene: NA; abundance: NA; CDR3nt: TGTGCCAGCAGCTGGAACGGCATAACCTACGAGCAGTACTTC; CDR3aa: CASSWNGITYEQYF
j_gene: TRBJ1-6; v_gene: TRBV12-2; d_gene: NA; abundance: NA; CDR3nt: TGTGCAAGTCGCTTACGGAAGAGCTCCTATAATTCACCCCTCCACTTT; CDR3aa: CASRLRKSSYNSPLHF